This T cell receptor beta chain was captured in a study of cytomegalovirus exposure and HLA in healthy donors (dated by TCRdb to 2017 to 2019). At the level of the whole study: An earlier analysis of under 600 of the donors reported more than 250 Gb of sequence data and 120 million or so unique TCR beta sequences from about 180 million T cells. The number of typed donors differed by locus: roughly 629-630 for A, B, C, DRB1 and DQB1; approximately 540 for DQA1; approximately 600 for DPA1; and roughly 450 for DPB1. Both class I and class II loci were covered by HLA typing, at four-digit resolution. Along with the roughly 610-subject first cohort, a separate validation cohort of over a hundred different subjects was used. The study profiled the T cell repertoires of 500 to 800 subjects by immunosequencing and related them to cytomegalovirus serostatus. To study patterns of TCR occurrence, a later analysis re-analyzed previously published TCR beta repertoires from several hundred donors and added high-resolution HLA genotyping. The later analysis used no new phenotypic data to find candidate immune exposures, relying instead on TCR beta sequences and their occurrence across donors. On average, around 240,000 unique TCR beta nucleotide sequences were sequenced per donor among a few hundred genotyped donors of the cohort, with roughly 18% of those sequences being non-productive. Donor age, sex, ethnicity and CMV serostatus were compiled together with the repertoire data. An earlier analysis of around 580 of the donors used high-throughput TCR beta sequencing to judge whether each TCR beta V gene segment behaved as functional or pseudogenic. Genome-wide SNP genotypes for about 55% of the 666 donors were used in a later genetic analysis, which treated that subset as a discovery cohort. Every discovery cohort repertoire had been produced on one sequencing platform. Around 330 gigabases of sequencing data and around 88 million unique TCR sequences made up an early release that covered 500 to 700 HLA-typed donors. Roughly five DR-DQ haplotypes were treated as single units for association and clustering because of strong linkage in the cohort. The genetic ancestry cluster associated with self-reported Caucasian donors included about 84% of the roughly 390 genotyped donors. The aim of the study was to test whether cataloging public T cell receptors could identify signatures of past pathogen exposure. High-throughput TCR immunosequencing, statistical association of individual TCRs with disease status, and machine learning were combined to predict cytomegalovirus infection status.

V and J are trimmed by 4 bases and 7 bases, and the gene matches miss 5 bases of the junction. The CDR3, cysteine through phenylalanine, is 15 amino acids long. Of all the DNA, just the CDR3 is kept, 45 bases in frame from base 1. CDR1 and CDR2, per the germline V gene, are MNHNS and SASEGT. In total, more than 500 healthy bone marrow donors made up the cohort. Cohort members were all nominally healthy when sampled, although unrecorded immune exposures were likely present. The donor was CMV seropositive and was included in the group of 250 to 350 seropositive cohort members. A peripheral blood sample was provided by each donor, and peripheral blood mononuclear cells were used for TCR beta sequencing. Genomic DNA extraction from the blood cell samples was performed with the Qiagen DNeasy Blood Extraction Kit. A note on this clone: Its antigen is unknown. Per-nucleotide qualities are absent, and no much larger clonotype sits a single base away.

General study outcomes and caveats: A later analysis reported that several top co-occurrence clusters appeared linked to parvovirus B19, influenza, CMV and Epstein-Barr virus. A later analysis found that HLA-associated TCR beta chains were more clonally expanded and had lower generation probabilities than equally common non-associated chains. About 17 rarely observed V segments, including chromosome 9 orphons, were excluded from the earlier analysis of a few hundred of the donors because counts were too low. Sequencing depth was assumed to be roughly uniform across donors in the presence/absence analyses, though that assumption may not hold. An earlier analysis of 587 of the donors showed that most TCR beta V segments appeared in productive rearrangements either about 87% or about 30% of the time, which broadly matched IMGT annotations. Correlated functional status among segregating V segments might be attributable to linkage disequilibrium, but an unknown experimental factor could not be ruled out. A further reported finding was that TCR beta sequences accurately predicted the HLA-A and HLA-B alleles for most subjects in the first cohort. In a later genetic analysis, fewer N-insertions in productive TCRs were reported among donors in an Asian-associated ancestry cluster than the roughly 700-donor mean. While some public TCRs were present in many individuals, most TCR sequences turned up only very rarely across donors. When HLA alleles, especially DR and DQ, strongly co-occurred, TCR associations were difficult to assign to individual alleles. In a later genetic analysis, a missense DCLRE1C variant was associated with V-gene and J-gene trimming of TCR beta chains, and the association was replicated in an independent cohort. CMV serostatus was the only immune exposure information available for the cohort. In the study, some 180 TCR beta chains were listed as associated with cytomegalovirus. In a later analysis, TCR association rates were found to vary across HLA loci, with the most associated TCRs seen for DRB1 alleles and the fewest for HLA-C alleles. Three of the identified cytomegalovirus-associated TCR beta chains were confirmed in vitro to be specific for cytomegalovirus antigens. The classifier was reported to diagnose cytomegalovirus status with high specificity and sensitivity in both the original and validation cohorts. Because some donors lacked HLA typing at each locus, the association tests relied only on the typed subset. Specific HLA alleles were associated with 15,000 to 20,000 TCR beta sequences at a false discovery rate of 0.05 in a later analysis. The authors suggested that the approach could potentially be generalized to other disease states and immunological phenotypes. Some IMGT-functional V segments, including TRBV6-2 and TRBV6-3, could not be distinguished by the 87-base-pair reads and were therefore excluded. A cluster of highly shared sequence variants was judged likely to represent a technical artifact of the sequencing pipeline. This cohort had only TCR beta chains sequenced, and the lack of alpha or paired-chain data limited which features could be detected. A later analysis found that most CMV-associated TCR beta chains appeared HLA-restricted, with HLA associations seemingly driven largely by CMV exposure.

The library was built by means of the immunoSEQ multiplex PCR assay. For the multiplex PCR, a mixture combining 60 forward primers for TCR Vbeta segments and 13 reverse primers for TCR Jbeta segments was used. Amplification of the CDR3 region of rearranged TCR beta genes was performed with a multiplex PCR assay on genomic DNA. On the Illumina HiSeq System, the amplified TCR beta libraries were sequenced as 87-base-pair reads. In the authors' own workflow: Across the roughly 670 repertoires, a later analysis counted 78 million or so unique TCR beta chains, 8.5 million to 12 million of which were shared by at least two donors. A nearest-neighbor algorithm error-corrected the raw reads and collapsed the reads into unique sequences, merging closely related sequences to remove PCR and sequencing errors. CDR3 sequences were aligned to IMGT reference sequences to assign V, D and J gene segments. For a sequence to be retained, a match of at least six nucleotides to both a V gene segment and a J gene segment was required. A rearrangement was called productive if the CDR3 had no stop codons and remained in frame with V and J, and every other rearrangement was called non-productive. Following IMGT convention, CDR3 was defined as the stretch from the second conserved V-encoded cysteine to the conserved J-encoded phenylalanine. The earlier analysis of 587 of the donors excluded sequences that lacked an unambiguous match to a single V gene segment. In an earlier analysis of approximately 590 of the donors, V segments were called functional above 56.7% productive rearrangements and were called segregating when the between-donor standard deviation exceeded 5%. A statistical classification framework was built to diagnose cytomegalovirus status from the catalog of TCR beta chain sequences. In a later analysis, V and J genes were assigned by comparing TCR nucleotide sequences against IMGT/GENE-DB human TR gene sequences. In a later analysis, CDR3 sequences and most-parsimonious VDJ recombination scenarios were assigned using the TCRdist pipeline. In a later analysis, every TCR beta chain was defined by the combination of its CDR3 amino acid sequence and its V-gene family, and reads without a unique V-gene family were dropped. As a way to deal with suspected cross-contamination and a sequencing artifact, a later analysis dropped under 600 nucleotide sequences that were highly shared and had low generation probability. A later analysis calculated a clonal expansion index for each public chain from normalized within-repertoire ranks of inferred template counts. A later analysis computed generation probabilities with a VDJ recombination model fitted to out-of-frame rearrangements, and checked the results against IGoR. A later analysis scored TCR-TCR, TCR-HLA and TCR-CMV co-occurrence with hypergeometric tests, applying a repertoire-size bias correction to TCR pairs. To estimate false discovery rates, a later analysis permuted the HLA or CMV assignments 20 times. In a later analysis, co-occurring TCRs were grouped using DBSCAN, and TCRdist sequence similarity was added for clustering within HLA-allele-positive subsets. For co-occurrence clustering, repertoires with fewer than 30,000 or more than 120,000 public chains were excluded, along with roughly 5 repertoires with anomalous nucleotide sharing. Not all clones reach the TCRdb copy of this immuneACCESS table, which keeps in-frame sequences only. Checked studies attribute under half of the gap to unresolved V genes and leave the rest unexplained. The V and J calls and clone size are taken from that table; D and trimming were inferred from the DNA. The sample includes 85,000 to 130,000 clones, with roughly 82% observed a single time. Jointly, the top ten make up 2.5% to 3.5% of the sample.

The sample comprised PBMCs. The chain is encoded by TRBV6-1 joined to TRBJ2-1, with TRBD2 identical over 12 junction bases. The origin of this receptor is a male donor in good health and CMV-seropositive. Read as DNA, the sequence is TGTGCCAGCAGTGTACTAGCGGGGGGCCGGAATGAGCAGTTCTTC. It specifies CASSVLAGGRNEQFF.